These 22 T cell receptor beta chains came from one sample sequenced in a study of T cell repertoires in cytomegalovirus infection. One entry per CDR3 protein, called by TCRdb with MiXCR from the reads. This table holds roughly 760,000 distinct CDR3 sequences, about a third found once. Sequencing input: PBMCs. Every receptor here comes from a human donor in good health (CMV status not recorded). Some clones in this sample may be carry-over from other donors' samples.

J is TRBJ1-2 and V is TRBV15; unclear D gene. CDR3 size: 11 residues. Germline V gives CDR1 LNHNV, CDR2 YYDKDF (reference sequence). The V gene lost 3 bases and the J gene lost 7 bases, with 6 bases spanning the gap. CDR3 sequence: CATSSNLGYTF. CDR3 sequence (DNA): TGTGCCACCAGCAGCAACCTTGGCTACACCTTC.

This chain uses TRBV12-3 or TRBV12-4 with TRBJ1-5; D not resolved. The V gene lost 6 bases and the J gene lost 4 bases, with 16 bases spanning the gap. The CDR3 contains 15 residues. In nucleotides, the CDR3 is TGTGCCAGCAGCTCCCGGGCGGAAGGGAATCAGCCCCAGCATTTT. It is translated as CASSSRAEGNQPQHF.

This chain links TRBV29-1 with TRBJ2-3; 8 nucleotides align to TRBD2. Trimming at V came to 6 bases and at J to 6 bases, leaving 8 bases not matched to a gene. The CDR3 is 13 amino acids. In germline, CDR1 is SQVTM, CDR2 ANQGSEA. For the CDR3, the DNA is TGCAGCGTGCCGTGGACTAGCAGCGATACGCAGTATTTT. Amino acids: CSVPWTSSDTQYF.

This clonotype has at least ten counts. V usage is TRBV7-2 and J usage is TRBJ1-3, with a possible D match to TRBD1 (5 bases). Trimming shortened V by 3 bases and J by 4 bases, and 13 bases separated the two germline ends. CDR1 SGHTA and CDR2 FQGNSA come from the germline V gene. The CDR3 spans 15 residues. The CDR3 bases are TGTGCCAGCAGCTTCGGCAGGGCAAAAGGAAACACCATATATTTT. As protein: CASSFGRAKGNTIYF.

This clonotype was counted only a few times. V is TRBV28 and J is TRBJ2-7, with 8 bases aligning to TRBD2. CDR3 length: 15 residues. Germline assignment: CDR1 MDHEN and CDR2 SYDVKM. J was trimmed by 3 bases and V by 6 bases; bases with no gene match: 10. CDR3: CASSEPTSAGYEQYF. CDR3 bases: TGTGCCAGCAGCGAGCCGACTAGCGCAGGCTACGAGCAGTACTTC.

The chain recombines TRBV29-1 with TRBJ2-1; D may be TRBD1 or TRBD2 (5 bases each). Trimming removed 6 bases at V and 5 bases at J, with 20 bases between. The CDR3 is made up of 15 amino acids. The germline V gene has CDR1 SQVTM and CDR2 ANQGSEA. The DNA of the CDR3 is TGCAGCGTGGCCTCCCGTGGTGGGGGAAACAATGAGCAGTTCTTC. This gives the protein CSVASRGGGNNEQFF.

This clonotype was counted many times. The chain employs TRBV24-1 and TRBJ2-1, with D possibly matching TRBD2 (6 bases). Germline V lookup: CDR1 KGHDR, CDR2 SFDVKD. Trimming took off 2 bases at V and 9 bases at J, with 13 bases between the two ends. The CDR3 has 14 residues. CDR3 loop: CATSDYYPGGEQFF. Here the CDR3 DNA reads TGTGCCACCAGTGATTACTACCCCGGGGGTGAGCAGTTCTTC.

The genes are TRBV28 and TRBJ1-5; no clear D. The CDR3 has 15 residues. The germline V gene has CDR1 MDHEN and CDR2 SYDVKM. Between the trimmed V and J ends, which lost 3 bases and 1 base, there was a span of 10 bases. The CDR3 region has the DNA TGTGCCAGCAGTTTCCAGCTCGCCAGCAATCAGCCCCAGCATTTT. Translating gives CASSFQLASNQPQHF.

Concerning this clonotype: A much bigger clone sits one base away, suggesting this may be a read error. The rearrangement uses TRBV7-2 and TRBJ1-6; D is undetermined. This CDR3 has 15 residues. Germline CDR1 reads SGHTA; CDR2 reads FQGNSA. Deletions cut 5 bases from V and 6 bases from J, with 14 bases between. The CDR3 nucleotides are TGTGCCAGCAGCCCGGAGAGAAGGTGTAATTCACCCCTCCACTTT. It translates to CASSPERRCNSPLHF.

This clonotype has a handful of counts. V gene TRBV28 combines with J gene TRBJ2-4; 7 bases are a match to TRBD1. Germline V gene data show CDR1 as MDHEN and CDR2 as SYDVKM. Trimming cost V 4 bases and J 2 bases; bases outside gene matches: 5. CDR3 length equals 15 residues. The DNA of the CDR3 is TGTGCCAGCAGTTACCGACAGGGCCCCAAAAACATTCAGTACTTC. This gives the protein CASSYRQGPKNIQYF.

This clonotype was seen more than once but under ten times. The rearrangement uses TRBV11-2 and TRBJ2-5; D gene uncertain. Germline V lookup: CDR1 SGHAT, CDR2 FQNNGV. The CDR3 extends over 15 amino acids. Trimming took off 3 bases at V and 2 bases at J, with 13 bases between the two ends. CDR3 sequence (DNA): TGTGCCAGCAGCTTGGGTAGCAGGTGGCAAGAGACCCAGTACTTC. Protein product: CASSLGSRWQETQYF.

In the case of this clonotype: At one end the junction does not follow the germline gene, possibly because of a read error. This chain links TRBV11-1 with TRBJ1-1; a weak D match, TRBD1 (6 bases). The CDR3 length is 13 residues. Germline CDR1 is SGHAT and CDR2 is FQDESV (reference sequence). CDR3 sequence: CASRRYRDIEALF. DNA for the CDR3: TGTGCCAGCAGGCGGTACAGGGATATTGAAGCTTTATTT.

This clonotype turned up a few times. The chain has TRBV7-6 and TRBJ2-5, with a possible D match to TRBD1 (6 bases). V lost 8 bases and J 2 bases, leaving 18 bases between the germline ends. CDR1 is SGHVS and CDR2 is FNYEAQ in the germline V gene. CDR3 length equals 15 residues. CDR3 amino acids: CASRKQGHPQETQYF. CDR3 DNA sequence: TGTGCCAGCCGGAAACAGGGACACCCACAAGAGACCCAGTACTTC.

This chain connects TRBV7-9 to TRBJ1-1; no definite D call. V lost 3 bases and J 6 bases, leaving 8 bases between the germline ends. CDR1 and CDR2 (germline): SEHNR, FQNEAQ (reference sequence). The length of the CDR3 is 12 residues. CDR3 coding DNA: TGTGCCAGCAGCTTTGGACGCGCTGAAGCTTTCTTT. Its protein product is CASSFGRAEAFF.

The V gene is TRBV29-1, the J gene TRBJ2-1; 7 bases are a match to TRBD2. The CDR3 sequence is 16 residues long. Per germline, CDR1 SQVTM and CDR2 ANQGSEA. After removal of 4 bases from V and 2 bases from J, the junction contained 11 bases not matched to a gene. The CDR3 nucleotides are TGCAGCGTTGTACCCCTCGGGGGGTTTCCCTACAATGAGCAGTTCTTC. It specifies CSVVPLGGFPYNEQFF.

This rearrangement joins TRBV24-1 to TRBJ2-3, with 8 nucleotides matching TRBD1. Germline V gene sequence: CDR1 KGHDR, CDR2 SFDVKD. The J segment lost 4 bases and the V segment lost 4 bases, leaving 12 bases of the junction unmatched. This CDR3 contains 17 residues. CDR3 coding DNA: TGTGCCACCAGTGACCCCCTCTTGGCAGGGGGCGCAGATACGCAGTATTTT. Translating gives CATSDPLLAGGADTQYF.

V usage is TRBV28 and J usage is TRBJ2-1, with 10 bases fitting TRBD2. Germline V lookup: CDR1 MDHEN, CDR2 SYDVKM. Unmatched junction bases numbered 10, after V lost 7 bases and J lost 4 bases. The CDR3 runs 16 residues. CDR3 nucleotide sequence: TGTGCCAGCACCACAATAGCGGGAGGAGGGTACAATGAGCAGTTCTTC. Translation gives CASTTIAGGGYNEQFF.

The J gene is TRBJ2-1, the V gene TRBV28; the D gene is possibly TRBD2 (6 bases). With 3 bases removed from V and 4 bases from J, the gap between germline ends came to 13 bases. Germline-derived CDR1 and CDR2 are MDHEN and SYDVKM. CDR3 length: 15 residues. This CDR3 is CASSFGDWGYNEQFF. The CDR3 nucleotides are TGTGCCAGCAGTTTCGGGGACTGGGGTTACAATGAGCAGTTCTTC.

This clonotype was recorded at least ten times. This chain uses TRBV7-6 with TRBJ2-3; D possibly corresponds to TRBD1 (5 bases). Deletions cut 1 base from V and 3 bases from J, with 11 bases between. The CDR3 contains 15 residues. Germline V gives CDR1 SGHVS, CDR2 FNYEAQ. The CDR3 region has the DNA TGTGCCAGCAGCTTAGATCGGCAGGGAACAGATACGCAGTATTTT. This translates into CASSLDRQGTDTQYF.

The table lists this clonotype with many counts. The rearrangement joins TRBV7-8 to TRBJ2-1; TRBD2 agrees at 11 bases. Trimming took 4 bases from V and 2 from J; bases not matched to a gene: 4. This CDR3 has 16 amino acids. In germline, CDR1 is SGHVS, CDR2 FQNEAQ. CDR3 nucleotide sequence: TGTGCCAGCAGCTCACCGGGACTAGCGGCCTACAATGAGCAGTTCTTC. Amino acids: CASSSPGLAAYNEQFF. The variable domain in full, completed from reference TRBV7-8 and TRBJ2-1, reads GAGVSQSPRYKVAKRGQDVALRCDPISGHVSLFWYQQALGQGPEFLTYFQNEAQLDKSGLPSDRFFAERPEGSVSTLKIQRTQQEDSAVYLCASSSPGLAAYNEQFFGPGTRLTVL.

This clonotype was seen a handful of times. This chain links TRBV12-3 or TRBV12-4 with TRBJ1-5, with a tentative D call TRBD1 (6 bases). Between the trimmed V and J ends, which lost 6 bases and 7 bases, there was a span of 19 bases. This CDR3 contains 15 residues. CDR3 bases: TGTGCCAGCAGAGCCGGGGCAGGGGATAACCAGCCCCAGCATTTT. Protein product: CASRAGAGDNQPQHF.

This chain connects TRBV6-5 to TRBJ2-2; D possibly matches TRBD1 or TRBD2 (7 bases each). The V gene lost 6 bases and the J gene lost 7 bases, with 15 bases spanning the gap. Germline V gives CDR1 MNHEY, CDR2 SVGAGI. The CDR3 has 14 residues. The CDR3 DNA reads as TGTGCCAGCAGCGTCCAGGGGGGGAGCGGGGAGCTGTTTTTT. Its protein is CASSVQGGSGELFF.